This entry lists 5 T cell receptor beta chains sequenced from one sample in a study of blood T cell repertoires in COVID-19. The protocol was immunoSEQ multiplex PCR, while the TCRdb copy is restricted to in-frame clones and leaves out a portion. Of roughly 200,000 clones in the sample, around 85% were seen once. The sample consisted of peripheral blood. These receptors were taken from a man in his sixties with acute or convalescent COVID-19.

J is TRBJ2-5 and V is TRBV25-1, with D unresolved. Between the trimmed V and J ends, which lost 2 bases and 8 bases, there was a span of 15 bases. The CDR3 is 14 residues long. The germline gives CDR1 MGHDK, CDR2 SYGVNS. The CDR3 DNA is TGTGCCAGCAGTGAAAGTGGAACAGACGGCACCCAGTACTTC. Amino acids: CASSESGTDGTQYF.

The CDR3 reads CASSEPNQPQHF. The DNA for the CDR3 is TGCGCCAGCAGTGAGCCGAATCAGCCCCAGCATTTT. V usage is TRBV10-2 and J usage is TRBJ1-5, with D unclear. The length of the CDR3 is 12 residues. From germline, CDR1 is WSHSY and CDR2 SAAADI. The ends were cut back, 2 bases at V and 4 bases at J, with 3 bases in the middle.

V and J are TRBV6-5 and TRBJ2-1, with D possibly TRBD2 on 5 matching bases. The CDR3 length is 14 residues. CDR1 and CDR2 (germline): MNHEY, SVGAGI. V lost 8 bases, J lost 7 bases, and 18 bases lay in between. This chain's CDR3 is CASATAGRINEQFF. The CDR3 nucleotides are TGTGCCAGCGCCACGGCTGGGAGAATAAATGAGCAGTTCTTC.

This clone has just a few counts. J is TRBJ1-6 and V is TRBV5-1; a possible D gene is TRBD1 (6 bases). Germline V gene data show CDR1 as SGHRS and CDR2 as YFSETQ. Trimming removed 0 bases from V and 7 bases from J, with 17 bases in between. The CDR3 sequence is 17 residues long. For the CDR3, the DNA is TGCGCCAGCAGCTTGGAACTCAGGCAGGGGTCGAATTCACCCCTCCACTTT. This encodes CASSLELRQGSNSPLHF.

J is TRBJ2-1 and V is TRBV5-5, with TRBD2 identical over 10 bases. The germline CDR1 and CDR2 sequences are SGHKS and YYEKEE (reference sequence). The CDR3 has 18 amino acids. V was clipped by 4 bases and J by 0 bases; unmatched bases: 10. CDR3 protein: CASSTTGTSVLSYNEQFF. The CDR3 region has the DNA TGTGCCAGCAGCACGACCGGGACTAGCGTCCTCTCCTACAATGAGCAGTTCTTC.